The present T cell receptor beta chain was sequenced within a study of sequential checkpoint blockade in melanoma (dated by TCRdb to about 2019). The study in broad terms: Patients were randomized 1:1 to first-line nivolumab followed by ipilimumab (arm A) or ipilimumab followed by nivolumab (arm B). Maintenance nivolumab came after each of the two trial sequences. DNA from approximately 91 pretreatment melanoma tumor samples was subjected to TCRbeta immunosequencing. For about two dozen patients, matched tumor biopsies were obtained before treatment and at week 13, following single-agent nivolumab (arm A) or ipilimumab (arm B). In around 81% of the matched pre- and post-treatment tumor biopsy pairs, both biopsies came from the same lesion. Broad study findings and their caveats: Tumor T-cell fraction and clonality were correlated with PD-L1 staining and CD8+ T-cell counts, but not with mutational load. In the nivolumab-first arm (arm A), pretreatment tumor TIL clonality was associated with response (P = .04). Larger, independent patient cohorts are needed to validate the response-prediction model that combines TCR metrics and mutation burden. Clinical benefit was about 30 times more likely to be achieved by patients whose tumor T-cell fraction and clonality increased by week 13. Small sample sizes and reduced statistical power limited the within-arm analyses of tumor T-cell fraction.

TCRbeta CDR3 regions were immunosequenced from genomic DNA with the immunoSEQ Assay. Before high-throughput sequencing, the genomic DNA was amplified using bias-controlled multiplex PCR. Processing in the source paper ran as follows. To quantify the absolute abundance of each unique TCRbeta CDR3 region, the sequences were collapsed and filtered. Clonality, defined as 1 minus Pielou's evenness, was calculated using only productive rearrangements. Tumor T-cell fraction was calculated by normalizing TCRbeta template counts to the amount of usable DNA, which was estimated from several housekeeping genes. Clones with significantly greater frequencies in on-treatment versus baseline samples were identified using a previously published method. Here the immuneACCESS table is served through TCRdb, limited to in-frame sequences with V and J called. Missing clones are a known gap in these copies; in checked studies unresolved V genes cover under half, and the rest lacks a known reason. V and J calls plus clone size are reproduced from that table; the DNA served to infer D and trimming. Recorded for this sample are approximately 1,200 clones; around 19% of them occurred a single time. The ten biggest clones cover 15% of the sample.

A few counts support this clone. Its antigen is not yet known. Base qualities are not at hand, and no much larger clone is one base apart. Read against the paper, the sample's treatment or condition label means: randomized to nivolumab then ipilimumab (arm A) or the reverse (arm B). Prior DNA-damaging chemotherapy had not been received by any trial patient. Samples were obtained from patients with melanoma enrolled in CheckMate 064, a randomized, open-label phase II trial of sequential checkpoint blockade. Genomic DNA from formalin-fixed paraffin-embedded (FFPE) tissue samples served as the input for tumor TCR sequencing. The CDR3 sequence holds 14 residues, the cysteine and phenylalanine included. Here the CDR3 DNA is all that survives: 42 bases in frame from base 1. The germline V gene specifies SQVTM as CDR1 and ANQGSEA as CDR2. V has 6 bases trimmed and J has 2 bases trimmed; junction bases matching no gene number 8.

The material sequenced was tumor tissue (inferred from file names), taken from a patient given nivolumab and ipilimumab in sequence. The chain was built from TRBV29-1 and TRBJ2-7, and TRBD2 matches 9 of the central bases. The sequence came from a human donor with melanoma. The nucleotide sequence is given as TGCAGCGTGGCGGGGGGGGAGGAGGCCTACGAGCAGTACTTC. Its translation reads: CSVAGGEEAYEQYF.